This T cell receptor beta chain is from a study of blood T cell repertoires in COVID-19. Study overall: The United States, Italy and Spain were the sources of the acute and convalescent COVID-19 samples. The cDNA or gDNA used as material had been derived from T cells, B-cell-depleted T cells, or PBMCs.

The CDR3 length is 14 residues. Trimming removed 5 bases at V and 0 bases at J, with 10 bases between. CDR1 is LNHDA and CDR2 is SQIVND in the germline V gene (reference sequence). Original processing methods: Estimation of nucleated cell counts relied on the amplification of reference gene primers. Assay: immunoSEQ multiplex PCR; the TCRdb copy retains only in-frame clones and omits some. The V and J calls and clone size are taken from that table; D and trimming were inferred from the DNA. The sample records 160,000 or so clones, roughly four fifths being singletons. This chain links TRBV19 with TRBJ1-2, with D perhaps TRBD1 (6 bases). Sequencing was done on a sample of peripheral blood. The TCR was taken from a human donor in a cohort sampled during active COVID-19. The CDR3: CASSFRGTNYGYTF. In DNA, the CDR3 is TGTGCCAGTAGTTTCAGGGGAACTAACTATGGCTACACCTTC. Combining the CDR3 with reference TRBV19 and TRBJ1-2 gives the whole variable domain DGGITQSPKYLFRKEGQNVTLSCEQNLNHDAMYWYRQDPGQGLRLIYYSQIVNDFQKGDIAEGYSVSREKKESFPLTVTSAQKNPTAFYLCASSFRGTNYGYTFGSGTRLTVV.